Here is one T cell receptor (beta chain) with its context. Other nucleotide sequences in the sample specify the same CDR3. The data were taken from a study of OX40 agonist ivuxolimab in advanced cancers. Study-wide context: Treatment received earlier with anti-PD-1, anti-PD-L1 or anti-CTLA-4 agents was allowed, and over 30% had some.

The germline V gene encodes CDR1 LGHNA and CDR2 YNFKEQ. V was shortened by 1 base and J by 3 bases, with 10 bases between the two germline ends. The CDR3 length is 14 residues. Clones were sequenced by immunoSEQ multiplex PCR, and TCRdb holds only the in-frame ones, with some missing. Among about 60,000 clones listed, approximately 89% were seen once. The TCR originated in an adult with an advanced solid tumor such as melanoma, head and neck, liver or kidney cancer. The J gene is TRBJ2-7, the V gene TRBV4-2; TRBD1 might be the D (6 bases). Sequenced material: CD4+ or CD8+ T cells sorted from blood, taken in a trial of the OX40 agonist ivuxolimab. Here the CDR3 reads CASSQVAGDYEQYF. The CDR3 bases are TGTGCCAGCAGCCAAGTGGCAGGGGACTACGAGCAGTACTTC.